The T cell receptor beta chain under discussion was sequenced for a study of cytomegalovirus exposure and HLA in healthy donors. This PCR relied on a set of 60 Vbeta primers and 13 Jbeta primers. Data came from immunoSEQ multiplex PCR; TCRdb stores just in-frame clones and leaves some out. The sample holds roughly 180,000 clones, just over 75% seen once. The sequence came from an older woman in good health and CMV-seropositive. What was sequenced was PBMCs.

CDR3 protein: CSVSLSRDRLKLFF. Here the CDR3 DNA reads TGCAGCGTTAGCCTTTCGCGTGACAGGCTAAAACTGTTTTTT. V is TRBV29-1 and J is TRBJ1-4; perhaps TRBD1 as D (6 bases). The CDR3 has 14 residues. The germline gives CDR1 SQVTM, CDR2 ANQGSEA. V was clipped by 5 bases and J by 10 bases, with 20 bases between them.